This T cell receptor beta chain appears in the sequencing data of a study of T cell repertoires in cytomegalovirus infection. As for the study in general: Epitope selection comprised recently identified HLA-C-restricted CMV epitopes and well-studied HLA-B-restricted CMV epitopes. Both a matching HLA type and CMV infection were indicated by public TCR beta signatures.

This CDR3 has 12 amino acids. V was trimmed by 3 bases and J by 4 bases, leaving 6 bases between them. Germline V gene data show CDR1 as ENHRY and CDR2 as SYGVKD. TCRdb recomputed calls from the reads with MiXCR, one row per CDR3 protein. The sample has approximately 910,000 distinct CDR3 sequences; around 30% are singletons. Findings of the study overall: Using cumulative public TCR beta family frequency, the authors identified those who carried CMV together with the relevant HLA. In two of eight donors, the top clonotype was HLA-C-restricted CMV-specific.

Turning to this clonotype: Its antigen is unknown.

This receptor was taken from a human donor in good health (CMV status not recorded). Some clones in this sample may be carry-over from other donors' samples. J is TRBJ1-2 and V is TRBV10-3, with unresolved D. The starting material was cultured CD8+ T cells from PBMCs, obtained from culture after CMV antigen stimulation. CDR3 region: CAISEGGYGYTF. Here the CDR3 DNA reads TGTGCCATCAGTGAAGGAGGCTATGGCTACACCTTC.